Sequencing of this T cell receptor (beta chain) was carried out in a study of blood T cell repertoires in COVID-19. Sequenced by immunoSEQ multiplex PCR; TCRdb stores in-frame clones only, minus some. Here the sample spans 200,000 to 250,000 clones, 85% being singletons. The cohort comprised adults aged about 18 to 90 years residing in approximately 25 US areas. CDR1 is SGHRS, CDR2 YFSETQ, per germline. The V end was cut by 3 bases, the J end by 4 bases, with 13 bases between. This CDR3 spans 15 amino acids. This clonotype was sampled from a man aged 40-49 years who had recovered from COVID-19. Sequenced: PBMCs or T cells enriched from blood (not recorded which). The genes are TRBV5-1 and TRBJ2-2; weak D call: TRBD1 (7 bases). For the CDR3, the DNA is TGCGCCAGCAGCTGGGGCCAGGGGGGCACCGGGGAGCTGTTTTTT. As protein: CASSWGQGGTGELFF.